Below are 27 T cell receptor beta chains sequenced from a single sample in a study of regulatory T cells in long-lasting Graves disease. Combining iRepertoire HTBI primers with Arm-PCR of CDR3 regions, the authors built TCR beta libraries. Via MiXCR, TCRdb re-called the multiplex PCR reads, giving one row per CDR3 protein. This table holds roughly 400,000 distinct CDR3 sequences, roughly a fifth found once. As to time point: persistent/refractory GD, antithyroid drugs over 5 years with positive TRAb. RNA from PBMCs was the source of the TCR library. This specimen consisted of peripheral blood mononuclear cells (PBMCs), obtained when the disease was refractory, from a patient treated with antithyroid drugs. The source of these receptors is a female donor with Graves disease.

As concerns this clonotype: A read error may explain this, as a much larger clone is one base away. The chain recombines TRBV15 with TRBJ2-5, with D hard to call. In germline, CDR1 is LNHNV, CDR2 YYDKDF (reference sequence). The CDR3 loop spans 14 amino acids. The CDR3 DNA follows: TGTGCCACCAGCAGAGCCCTTAATGGAGAGGCCCAGTACTTC. Translated, it gives CATSRALNGEAQYF.

This clonotype was observed many times. J is TRBJ1-2 and V is TRBV18; 7 bases map to TRBD1. Unmatched junction bases numbered 8, after V lost 3 bases and J lost 7 bases. This CDR3 has 14 residues. Germline assignment: CDR1 KGHSH and CDR2 LQKENI. CDR3 sequence (DNA): TGTGCCAGCTCACCCGACAGGGCGGAGGTTGGCTACACCTTC. Its translation is CASSPDRAEVGYTF.

A few counts support this clonotype. The rearrangement links TRBV20-1 to TRBJ2-4; D call uncertain. Per germline, CDR1 DFQATT and CDR2 SNEGSKA (reference sequence). CDR3 length: 14 residues. The V and J ends lost 0 bases and 0 bases respectively, with 6 bases between them. CDR3 DNA: TGCAGTGCTAGAGATCCGGGAGCCAAAAACATTCAGTACTTC. Translation: CSARDPGAKNIQYF.

This clonotype showed up many times. This chain links TRBV10-3 with TRBJ1-2; tentative D call: TRBD1 (5 bases). This CDR3 spans 11 amino acids. Trimming took 3 bases from V and 8 from J, leaving 7 bases between them. The germline V gene has CDR1 ENHRY and CDR2 SYGVKD. CDR3 amino acids: CAISDGDGYTF. The CDR3 DNA reads TGTGCCATCAGTGATGGGGACGGCTACACCTTC.

This clonotype has ten or more counts. The rearrangement uses TRBV28 and TRBJ2-7; TRBD1 agrees at 9 bases. This CDR3 has 17 amino acids. The V segment lost 5 bases and the J segment 7 bases; nucleotides outside the gene matches: 18. Per germline, CDR1 MDHEN and CDR2 SYDVKM. The CDR3 DNA is TGTGCCAGCAGTATGGGATTGGGACAGGGCTCCCCGTGGGAGCAGTACTTC. It codes for CASSMGLGQGSPWEQYF. The full variable domain, with the rest looked up from reference TRBV28 and TRBJ2-7, is DVKVTQSSRYLVKRTGEKVFLECVQDMDHENMFWYRQDPGLGLRLIYFSYDVKMKEKGDIPEGYSVSREKKERFSLILESASTNQTSMYLCASSMGLGQGSPWEQYFGPGTRLTVT.

Note on this clonotype: This may be a read error, as it is one base from a much larger clone. The chain has TRBV7-8 and TRBJ1-1; D call uncertain. The CDR3 covers 14 residues. The germline gives CDR1 SGHVS, CDR2 FQNEAQ. The CDR3 sequence: CVSSLGGITTEAFF. CDR3 nucleotides: TGTGTCAGCAGCTTAGGCGGAATTACCACTGAAGCTTTCTTT.

The chain has TRBV2 and TRBJ2-3, with D perhaps matching TRBD1 (5 bases). The CDR3 has 15 residues. CDR1 and CDR2 (germline): SNHLY, FYNNEI. Trimming left V 3 bases short and J 6 bases short, with 16 bases between. The CDR3 nucleotides are TGTGCCAGCAGTGAGGTACTTCAGGGTCTTGATACGCAGTATTTT. Protein product: CASSEVLQGLDTQYF.

The sample holds a few counts of this clonotype. The rearrangement uses TRBV7-9 and TRBJ1-4, with TRBD1 matching over 7 bases. CDR3 length: 14 amino acids. Looked up from germline, CDR1 is SEHNR and CDR2 is FQNEAQ (reference sequence). J lost 8 bases, V lost 5 bases, and 8 bases had no gene match. The CDR3: CASSPGRGQEKLFF. The CDR3 DNA follows: TGTGCCAGCAGCCCGGGGAGGGGGCAGGAAAAACTGTTTTTT. The complete variable domain, with remaining parts taken from reference TRBV7-9 and TRBJ1-4, reads DTGVSQNPRHKITKRGQNVTFRCDPISEHNRLYWYRQTLGQGPEFLTYFQNEAQLEKSRLLSDRFSAERPKGSFSTLEIQRTEQGDSAMYLCASSPGRGQEKLFFGSGTQLSVL.

The sample holds a few counts of this clonotype. The CDR3 loop is CAISGGQHTDTQYF. In nucleotides, the CDR3 is TGTGCCATCAGTGGAGGTCAGCACACAGATACGCAGTATTTT. This chain connects TRBV10-3 to TRBJ2-3; D is undetermined. V shed 4 bases and J shed 2 bases, with 10 bases lying between them. The CDR3 consists of 14 residues. Germline V gene data show CDR1 as ENHRY and CDR2 as SYGVKD.

This clonotype was counted many times. J is TRBJ2-5 and V is TRBV2, with D tentatively TRBD1 or TRBD2 (5 bases each). Trimming left V 8 bases short and J 5 bases short, with 15 bases between. The CDR3 has 13 residues. Looked up from germline, CDR1 is SNHLY and CDR2 is FYNNEI. The CDR3 spells CASPRGPGETQYF. CDR3 coding DNA: TGTGCCAGCCCACGGGGACCAGGGGAGACCCAGTACTTC.

A word on this clonotype: A much larger clone lies one base from this, so it may be a read error. The V and J genes are TRBV6-9 and TRBJ2-5, with TRBD2 as a possible D gene (6 bases). The CDR3 sequence is 16 residues long. Germline V gene lookup returns CDR1 MNHGY and CDR2 SVAAGI. The chain's CDR3 is CASSYFPGETQGTQYF. The CDR3 bases are TGTGCCAGCAGTTACTTCCCGGGGGAGACCCAAGGGACCCAGTACTTC.

This clonotype showed up many times. V gene TRBV28 combines with J gene TRBJ2-7; the D is unclear. The CDR3 extends over 12 amino acids. Germline V lookup: CDR1 MDHEN, CDR2 SYDVKM. Trimming shortened V by 7 bases and J by 5 bases, and 12 bases separated the two germline ends. This CDR3 reads CASTDPGDEQYF. The CDR3 nucleotides are TGTGCCAGCACCGACCCAGGAGACGAGCAGTACTTC.

This clonotype was detected many times. The rearrangement joins TRBV28 to TRBJ1-2; no definite D call. Trimming shortened V by 5 bases and J by 0 bases, and 13 bases separated the two germline ends. CDR3 length equals 15 residues. CDR1 MDHEN and CDR2 SYDVKM come from the germline V gene. CDR3 protein: CASSIGPLTNYGYTF. The DNA for the CDR3 is TGTGCCAGCAGTATCGGTCCCCTCACTAACTATGGCTACACCTTC.

This clonotype appeared a few times. This chain connects TRBV28 to TRBJ2-7, with 7 bases lining up with TRBD2. The CDR3 covers 15 residues. Unmatched junction bases numbered 9, after V lost 4 bases and J lost 3 bases. The V gene's germline CDR1 is MDHEN and CDR2 SYDVKM. CDR3 DNA sequence: TGTGCCAGCAGTTCAATGCGGGAGCCCTTCTACGAGCAGTACTTC. Residues: CASSSMREPFYEQYF. The whole variable domain, remainder taken from reference TRBV28 and TRBJ2-7, is DVKVTQSSRYLVKRTGEKVFLECVQDMDHENMFWYRQDPGLGLRLIYFSYDVKMKEKGDIPEGYSVSREKKERFSLILESASTNQTSMYLCASSSMREPFYEQYFGPGTRLTVT.

The table lists this clonotype with a few counts. The V call is TRBV20-1, the J call TRBJ1-2; D is unclear. Germline V gene data show CDR1 as DFQATT and CDR2 as SNEGSKA (reference sequence). The ends were cut back, 6 bases at V and 3 bases at J, with 14 bases in the middle. The length of the CDR3 is 13 residues. CDR3 coding DNA: TGCAGTGCCACGATTGACACCGACTATGGCTACACCTTC. It translates to CSATIDTDYGYTF.

The genes are TRBV20-1 and TRBJ2-5; the match to TRBD1 covers 10 bases. V lost 3 bases, J lost 4 bases, and 8 bases stayed unmatched. The CDR3 consists of 15 residues. Germline-derived CDR1 and CDR2 are DFQATT and SNEGSKA (reference sequence). CDR3 DNA sequence: TGCAGTGCTAGTAAACCGGGACAGGGGTCAGAGACCCAGTACTTC. As protein: CSASKPGQGSETQYF.

V and J are TRBV5-1 and TRBJ2-2; perhaps TRBD2 as D (6 bases). The CDR3 loop spans 16 amino acids. Germline assignment: CDR1 SGHRS and CDR2 YFSETQ. Trimming stripped 4 bases from V and 6 bases from J, with 19 bases between. The CDR3 sequence is CASSGCGVCPPGELFF. The CDR3 nucleotides read TGCGCCAGCAGCGGCTGCGGGGTCTGCCCCCCCGGGGAGCTGTTTTTT.

As to this clonotype: Germline and junction disagree at one end, which may indicate a read error. This sequence joins TRBV4-1 and TRBJ2-7, with 7 bases matching TRBD2. The CDR3 runs 15 residues. Germline V CDR1 and CDR2: MGHRA, YSYEKL. Written as DNA, the CDR3 is TGCGCCAGTAGCCAAGTGGCTAGCGGCTACTACGAGCAGTACTTC. It specifies CASSQVASGYYEQYF.

This clonotype was observed many times. This rearrangement joins TRBV6-1 to TRBJ2-5; 7 nucleotides match TRBD1. CDR1 is MNHNS and CDR2 is SASEGT in the germline V gene. With 6 bases clipped from V and 2 bases from J, the junction kept 9 bases outside the gene matches. This CDR3 spans 15 amino acids. The CDR3 region is CASSGTGAGQETQYF. CDR3 DNA sequence: TGTGCCAGCAGCGGAACAGGGGCCGGACAAGAGACCCAGTACTTC.

Only a few counts were recorded for this clonotype. The chain carries TRBV15 and TRBJ1-1, with D maybe TRBD1 (6 bases). This CDR3 region has 15 residues. The germline V and J ends were trimmed by 0 bases and 6 bases, with 14 bases remaining between them. Germline V gives CDR1 LNHNV, CDR2 YYDKDF (reference sequence). CDR3 sequence: CATSRDEGGLAEAFF. The CDR3 DNA follows: TGTGCCACCAGCAGAGATGAAGGGGGTTTGGCTGAAGCTTTCTTT. Together with reference TRBV15 and TRBJ1-1, the CDR3 gives the full variable domain: DAMVIQNPRYQVTQFGKPVTLSCSQTLNHNVMYWYQQKSSQAPKLLFHYYDKDFNNEADTPDNFQSRRPNTSFCFLDIRSPGLGDTAMYLCATSRDEGGLAEAFFGQGTRLTVV.

This chain links TRBV27 with TRBJ2-5; TRBD1 might be the D (6 bases). This CDR3 region has 15 residues. V gave up 0 bases and J gave up 4 bases, with 12 bases separating them. Per the germline V gene, CDR1 is MNHEY and CDR2 is SMNVEV (reference sequence). The CDR3 DNA reads as TGTGCCAGCAGTTTATCCACAGGGATTGGAGAGACCCAGTACTTC. Translated: CASSLSTGIGETQYF.

This clonotype was detected ten times or more. CDR3 loop: CATSRDLGSKGEQYF. Written as DNA, the CDR3 is TGTGCCACCAGCAGAGATCTGGGTTCCAAGGGCGAGCAGTACTTC. V usage is TRBV15 and J usage is TRBJ2-7; D uncertain. The length of the CDR3 is 15 residues. Germline-derived CDR1 and CDR2 are LNHNV and YYDKDF (reference sequence). Trimming cost V 0 bases and J 6 bases, with 15 bases left between them.

Ten or more counts support this clonotype. The chain uses TRBV28 and TRBJ1-1; D might be TRBD1 (5 bases). The CDR3 is 14 residues long. V lost 3 bases and J 1 base, leaving 9 bases between the germline ends. Per the germline V gene, CDR1 is MDHEN and CDR2 is SYDVKM. The DNA for the CDR3 is TGTGCCAGCAGTTTTGGCAGGGCGAACACTGAAGCTTTCTTT. This translates into CASSFGRANTEAFF.

The chain combines TRBV7-2 with TRBJ2-7; TRBD2 agrees at 7 bases. Germline CDR1 and CDR2: SGHTA and FQGNSA. This CDR3 region has 16 residues. Germline trimming cut 1 base from V and 0 bases from J; bases unmatched to any gene: 6. CDR3 region: CASSLGGGTVSYEQYF. CDR3 nucleotides: TGTGCCAGCAGCTTAGGGGGGGGGACGGTCTCCTACGAGCAGTACTTC.

V is TRBV20-1 and J is TRBJ2-1; maybe TRBD2 (5 bases). Germline values: CDR1 DFQATT, CDR2 SNEGSKA (reference sequence). Deletions cut 6 bases from V and 10 bases from J, with 19 bases between. The CDR3 has 13 amino acids. This chain's CDR3 is CSAIGVAVSEQFF. The CDR3 DNA is TGCAGTGCGATCGGGGTAGCAGTCTCCGAGCAGTTCTTC.

This rearrangement joins TRBV19 to TRBJ2-7; 9 bases map to TRBD1. The V gene's germline CDR1 is LNHDA and CDR2 SQIVND (reference sequence). With V trimmed by 6 bases and J by 0 bases, 3 bases remained unmatched. The CDR3 extends over 14 amino acids. The CDR3 reads CASRDRGHSYEQYF. CDR3 nucleotides: TGTGCCAGTAGGGACAGGGGCCACTCCTACGAGCAGTACTTC.

This clonotype came up a few times. The gene calls are TRBV7-9 and TRBJ2-2; D not certain. Trimming removed 2 bases at V and 6 bases at J, with 13 bases between. CDR3 size: 15 residues. The germline gives CDR1 SEHNR, CDR2 FQNEAQ (reference sequence). CDR3 coding DNA: TGTGCCAGCAGCTTATTAGCTCCCAACTCCGGGGAGCTGTTTTTT. This encodes CASSLLAPNSGELFF. The whole variable domain, filled in from reference TRBV7-9 and TRBJ2-2, reads DTGVSQNPRHKITKRGQNVTFRCDPISEHNRLYWYRQTLGQGPEFLTYFQNEAQLEKSRLLSDRFSAERPKGSFSTLEIQRTEQGDSAMYLCASSLLAPNSGELFFGEGSRLTVL.